The rows below give T cell receptor beta chains drawn from one sample of a study of long-term antiretroviral therapy in people with HIV. TCRdb's copy holds only in-frame clones and misses some; the assay was immunoSEQ multiplex PCR. The sample lists tens of thousands of clones, 85% to 90% occurring once. The material sequenced was unsorted PBMCs, taken 1.3 years after starting antiretroviral therapy. The source is a man aged 55 to 70 with HIV. Both conserved end residues are part of each CDR3.

v_gene	j_gene	CDR3aa
TRBV18	TRBJ2-5	CASSLYQETQYF
TRBV7-2	TRBJ1-6	CASSFDASPLHF
TRBV7-9	TRBJ1-1	CASSLDSVTEAFF
TRBV6-5	TRBJ1-1	CASSYSFGLGGSVAFF
TRBV5-1	TRBJ2-7	CASSSSGRYYEQYF
TRBV18	TRBJ2-7	CASSPSTGALRSYEQYF
TRBV9	TRBJ2-3	CASSARIGTIDTQYF
TRBV5-6	TRBJ2-2	CASSLGGGTGELFF
TRBV27	TRBJ2-7	CASSLSRGSYEQYF
TRBV7-9	TRBJ2-5	CASSPSGGQETQYF
TRBV5-4	TRBJ2-1	CASSSRRNEQFF
TRBV2	TRBJ1-5	CASGPERGNQPQHF
TRBV7-7	TRBJ1-2	CASSLDGRDDGYTF
TRBV29-1	TRBJ1-3	CSVGEQGSGNTIYF
TRBV5-8	TRBJ1-5	CASSYNQPQHF
TRBV19	TRBJ2-3	CASSIQGEDTQYF
TRBV27	TRBJ2-4	CASSLSRTGPKNIQYF
TRBV11-2	TRBJ2-7	CASSLDFGIASYEQYF
TRBV5-4	-	CASSAARGRRETQYF
TRBV6-5	TRBJ1-5	CASSPKGAGNQPQHF
TRBV5-1	TRBJ1-5	CASSLAQGGQPQHF
TRBV7-8	TRBJ2-1	CASSLNTGGPNEQFF
TRBV6-5	TRBJ1-2	CASTKLDNYGYTF
TRBV5-1	TRBJ2-3	CASRRETLTDTQYF
TRBV14	TRBJ1-3	CASSQVVPSQNTIYF
TRBV5-6	TRBJ2-1	CASSMVTRGSYNEQFF
TRBV20-1	TRBJ1-2	CSASPGDGYTF
TRBV7-2	TRBJ1-4	CASSLVREKLFF
TRBV5-1	TRBJ2-2	CASRAGTEGELFF
TRBV5-1	TRBJ2-7	CASSLGSGAPYEQYF
TRBV7-9	TRBJ1-5	CASSSQGDQPQHF
TRBV9	TRBJ2-7	CASSVAGTGPEQYF
TRBV7-9	TRBJ2-1	CASSPMWLSYNEQFF
TRBV7-9	TRBJ2-1	CASSLLAGANEQFF
TRBV7-3	TRBJ1-1	CASSLNTGSRAFF
TRBV5-1	TRBJ2-5	CASSDAGTRLATQYF
TRBV29-1	TRBJ2-7	CSVAPSGDEQYF
TRBV5-8	TRBJ2-3	CASSRGSLLMGTSTDTQYF
TRBV27	TRBJ2-1	CATRLEGPYNEQFF
TRBV11-2	TRBJ2-7	CASSLAAGGHYEQYF
TRBV5-1	TRBJ2-3	CASSLADFTDTQYF